Below are 31 T cell receptor beta chains sequenced from a single sample in a study of Tregs in tolerant kidney transplant recipients. The assay was immunoSEQ multiplex PCR, and TCRdb's table has in-frame clones only and misses some. The profile shows 55,000 to 80,000 clones, approximately 98% of them singletons. The specimen was Tregs from blood, collected before the transplant. These receptors came from a human donor who received a combined kidney and bone marrow transplant.

The V gene is TRBV5-1, the J gene TRBJ1-5, with unresolved D. This CDR3 is 13 amino acids long. Germline CDR1 SGHRS, CDR2 YFSETQ. V was trimmed by 7 bases and J by 4 bases, leaving 12 bases between them. The CDR3 here is CASRVGQNQPQHF. CDR3 nucleotides: TGCGCCAGCCGAGTTGGGCAAAATCAGCCCCAGCATTTT.

The CDR3 spells CASRVQGRTFF. DNA for the CDR3: TGTGCCAGCAGAGTACAGGGGAGGACATTCTTC. V gene TRBV6-1 combines with J gene TRBJ2-1, with D tentatively TRBD1 (7 bases). Germline V gives CDR1 MNHNS, CDR2 SASEGT. Trimming cost V 6 bases and J 16 bases, with 16 bases left between them. This CDR3 is 11 amino acids long.

This clone was found once. The rearrangement uses TRBV7-9 and TRBJ2-3; TRBD1 aligns across 11 bases. Germline V gives CDR1 SEHNR, CDR2 FQNEAQ (reference sequence). This CDR3 contains 16 residues. Trimming cost V 3 bases and J 5 bases; bases outside gene matches: 7. CDR3 in amino acids: CASSFSRTGGIDTQYF. The CDR3 DNA is TGTGCCAGCAGCTTTTCCCGGACAGGGGGCATAGATACGCAGTATTTT.

The chain joins TRBV28 to TRBJ1-2, with D unclear. Germline CDR1 is MDHEN and CDR2 is SYDVKM. V lost 3 bases to trimming and J lost 4 bases, with 9 bases between them. This CDR3 spans 13 amino acids. The CDR3 spells CASSFGGPYGYTF. The CDR3 DNA reads TGTGCCAGCAGTTTCGGCGGTCCCTATGGCTACACCTTC.

The CDR3 reads CASSFRGGGYTF. CDR3 DNA sequence: TGTGCCAGCAGTTTTCGGGGTGGCGGCTACACCTTC. This rearrangement joins TRBV27 to TRBJ1-2; unclear D gene. CDR1 and CDR2 (germline): MNHEY, SMNVEV (reference sequence). The CDR3 extends over 12 amino acids. The V end lost 3 bases, the J end lost 8 bases, and 10 bases lay between the germline ends.

The V call is TRBV18, the J call TRBJ2-5; D may be TRBD1 (5 bases). The CDR3 sequence is 14 residues long. Germline CDR1 is KGHSH and CDR2 is LQKENI. Trimming removed 3 bases at V and 3 bases at J, with 11 bases between. The CDR3 reads CASSPATVEETQYF. As DNA, the CDR3 is TGTGCCAGCTCACCCGCGACAGTTGAAGAGACCCAGTACTTC.

The chain combines TRBV5-1 with TRBJ2-5, with 12 bases that match TRBD2. This CDR3 spans 15 amino acids. The trim removed 0 bases at V and 7 bases at J, leaving 4 bases unmatched. CDR1 is SGHRS and CDR2 is YFSETQ in the germline V gene. For the CDR3, the DNA is TGCGCCAGCAGCTTGGCTAGCGGGGGGGCTGGGACCCAGTACTTC. Translated, it gives CASSLASGGAGTQYF. The whole variable domain, filled in from reference TRBV5-1 and TRBJ2-5, reads KAGVTQTPRYLIKTRGQQVTLSCSPISGHRSVSWYQQTPGQGLQFLFEYFSETQRNKGNFPGRFSGRQFSNSRSEMNVSTLELGDSALYLCASSLASGGAGTQYFGPGTRLLVL.

The rearrangement uses TRBV30 and TRBJ2-7; unclear D gene. The CDR3 is made up of 12 amino acids. Trimming shortened V by 3 bases and J by 2 bases, and 8 bases separated the two germline ends. Looked up from germline, CDR1 is GTSNPN and CDR2 is SVGIG (reference sequence). CDR3 in DNA: TGTGCCTGGAGCAGGATCGCCTACGAGCAGTACTTC. Protein product: CAWSRIAYEQYF.

DNA of the CDR3: TGTGCCAGCAGCCCCGGGACAGGGCCCTACGAGCAGTACTTC. Protein sequence: CASSPGTGPYEQYF. The chain carries TRBV7-9 and TRBJ2-7; 9 bases line up with TRBD1. CDR1 and CDR2 (germline): SEHNR, FQNEAQ (reference sequence). The CDR3 contains 14 residues. V shed 5 bases and J 2 bases; nucleotides not matched to a gene: 4.

This chain connects TRBV27 to TRBJ2-3; 7 bases map to TRBD2. The CDR3 loop spans 13 amino acids. V was clipped by 3 bases and J by 7 bases; unmatched bases: 4. The germline gives CDR1 MNHEY, CDR2 SMNVEV (reference sequence). In nucleotides, the CDR3 is TGTGCCAGCAGTTTCGTCGGGAGGTATACGCAGTATTTT. This gives the protein CASSFVGRYTQYF.

The V call is TRBV9, the J call TRBJ1-2, with 10 positions matching TRBD1. V was pared by 2 bases and J by 5 bases, with 12 bases of the junction left unmatched. In germline, CDR1 is SGDLS, CDR2 YYNGEE. The CDR3 extends over 17 amino acids. The CDR3 protein is CASSVDRGLISRYGYTF. The CDR3 DNA reads TGTGCCAGCAGCGTCGACAGGGGGCTCATCTCTCGATATGGCTACACCTTC.

This sequence joins TRBV6-1 and TRBJ2-1; possibly TRBD1 for D (6 bases). Germline assignment: CDR1 MNHNS and CDR2 SASEGT. The CDR3 is 14 residues long. The germline V and J ends were trimmed by 10 bases and 7 bases, with 20 bases remaining between them. The CDR3 is CAIPAPQGLNEQFF. CDR3 coding DNA: TGTGCCATTCCCGCCCCCCAGGGGTTAAATGAGCAGTTCTTC.

The chain joins TRBV5-1 to TRBJ1-2; TRBD1 matches at 8 bases. Trimming took 0 bases from V and 3 from J; bases not matched to a gene: 4. The CDR3 loop spans 15 amino acids. Germline V CDR1 and CDR2: SGHRS, YFSETQ. DNA of the CDR3: TGCGCCAGCAGCTTGGCCCCAGGGGGCCACTATGGCTACACCTTC. This sequence encodes CASSLAPGGHYGYTF.

The chain joins TRBV7-9 to TRBJ1-2; D might be TRBD1 (6 bases). The germline CDR1 and CDR2 sequences are SEHNR and FQNEAQ (reference sequence). V was trimmed by 5 bases and J by 4 bases, leaving 14 bases between them. The CDR3 spans 14 residues. The CDR3: CASSRQQGSYGYTF. The CDR3 nucleotides read TGTGCCAGCAGCCGACAACAGGGTTCCTATGGCTACACCTTC.

The chain carries TRBV7-2 and TRBJ2-1; the match to TRBD2 covers 8 bases. J lost 3 bases, V lost 4 bases, and 5 bases had no gene match. CDR1 and CDR2 from the germline V gene are SGHTA and FQGNSA. The CDR3 has 15 amino acids. In nucleotides, the CDR3 is TGTGCCAGCAGCTCACGGGCGGGAGGCTACAATGAGCAGTTCTTC. Its translation: CASSSRAGGYNEQFF.

This rearrangement joins TRBV28 to TRBJ2-1, with D hard to call. The ends were cut back, 7 bases at V and 9 bases at J, with 16 bases in the middle. In germline, CDR1 is MDHEN, CDR2 SYDVKM. The CDR3 runs to 13 residues. The CDR3 nucleotides are TGTGCCAGCACTCCTTCCCTAGTGAGTGAGCAGTTCTTC. As protein: CASTPSLVSEQFF.

The rearrangement uses TRBV14 and TRBJ2-5, with TRBD2 matching over 12 bases. J lost 5 bases, V lost 4 bases, and 5 bases had no gene match. CDR1 is SGHDN, CDR2 FVKESK, per germline. There are 15 residues in the CDR3. The CDR3 protein is CASSLLAGGGETQYF. In DNA, the CDR3 is TGTGCCAGCAGCCTACTAGCGGGAGGAGGGGAGACCCAGTACTTC.

The chain links TRBV28 to TRBJ1-3; D is unclear. Germline CDR1 MDHEN, CDR2 SYDVKM. V gave up 5 bases and J gave up 7 bases, with 9 bases separating them. The CDR3 sequence is 12 residues long. The CDR3 nucleotides read TGTGCCAGCAGTCCCCCCAGGAACACCATATATTTT. Translation gives CASSPPRNTIYF.

The V gene is TRBV29-1, the J gene TRBJ2-7, with D possibly being TRBD1 (5 bases). From germline, CDR1 is SQVTM and CDR2 ANQGSEA. V lost 4 bases and J 4 bases, leaving 11 bases between the germline ends. The CDR3 loop spans 12 amino acids. The CDR3 protein is CSVVGATYEQYF. The CDR3 nucleotides read TGCAGCGTTGTTGGGGCGACGTACGAGCAGTACTTC.

The J gene is TRBJ2-2, the V gene TRBV5-1; 8 nucleotides align to TRBD2. This CDR3 has 16 residues. Germline V gives CDR1 SGHRS, CDR2 YFSETQ. V shed 0 bases, J shed 6 bases, and the junction held 7 bases outside the gene matches. CDR3 sequence reads: CASSLAGSGSSGELFF. CDR3 sequence (DNA): TGCGCCAGCAGCTTGGCGGGAAGCGGGAGCTCCGGGGAGCTGTTTTTT.

This rearrangement joins TRBV6-1 to TRBJ2-5; 8 nucleotides agree with TRBD2. The junction had 7 bases not matched to a gene; V was cut back by 1 base and J by 9 bases. Germline assignment: CDR1 MNHNS and CDR2 SASEGT. The CDR3 sequence is 14 residues long. The CDR3 nucleotides read TGTGCCAGCAGTGAAGTGGGAGCGGGAGTGCCCCAGTACTTC. This translates into CASSEVGAGVPQYF.

The chain has TRBV5-1 and TRBJ2-7, with 9 nucleotides matching TRBD1. Germline loops: CDR1 SGHRS, CDR2 YFSETQ. The CDR3 runs 15 residues. Losses at the gene ends were 4 bases for V and 2 bases for J; bases not matched to a gene: 7. The CDR3 region is CASSVSGTGPYEQYF. The CDR3 DNA follows: TGCGCCAGCAGCGTATCCGGGACAGGGCCCTACGAGCAGTACTTC.

The chain recombines TRBV18 with TRBJ1-3; unclear D gene. The CDR3 sequence is 14 residues long. Trimming took 3 bases from V and 4 from J, leaving 10 bases between them. Per germline, CDR1 KGHSH and CDR2 LQKENI. In nucleotides, the CDR3 is TGTGCCAGCTCACCCTCCCCGGAGGGAAACACCATATATTTT. Amino acid sequence: CASSPSPEGNTIYF.

The chain uses TRBV5-4 and TRBJ1-1; D might be TRBD1 (5 bases). Trimming removed 4 bases from V and 0 bases from J, with 7 bases in between. Germline V CDR1 and CDR2: SGHNT, YYREEE (reference sequence). The CDR3 totals 13 residues. The CDR3 here is CASSGGVNTEAFF. The CDR3 DNA follows: TGTGCCAGCAGCGGAGGGGTGAACACTGAAGCTTTCTTT. The variable domain in full, with the rest retrieved from reference TRBV5-4 and TRBJ1-1, is ETGVTQSPTHLIKTRGQQVTLRCSSQSGHNTVSWYQQALGQGPQFIFQYYREEENGRGNFPPRFSGLQFPNYSSELNVNALELDDSALYLCASSGGVNTEAFFGQGTRLTVV.

On this clone itself: Its ends do not fully match the called genes, so a read error is possible. The V and J genes are TRBV29-1 and TRBJ1-2; D unclear. Germline assignment: CDR1 SQVTM and CDR2 ANQGSEA. The CDR3 totals 10 residues. CDR3 sequence reads: CSGEAEGYTF. The CDR3 DNA is TGCAGCGGTGAAGCGGAGGGCTACACCTTC.

This chain links TRBV5-1 with TRBJ2-1; 10 nucleotides align to TRBD1. Germline assignment: CDR1 SGHRS and CDR2 YFSETQ. The CDR3 contains 16 residues. Unmatched junction bases numbered 4, after V lost 0 bases and J lost 4 bases. The CDR3 spells CASSLAGTGDYNEQFF. CDR3 in DNA: TGCGCCAGCAGCTTGGCCGGGACAGGGGATTACAATGAGCAGTTCTTC.

The J gene is TRBJ2-3, the V gene TRBV7-2; D uncertain. Germline CDR1 SGHTA, CDR2 FQGNSA. Between the trimmed V and J ends, which lost 7 bases and 2 bases, there was a span of 4 bases. The CDR3 consists of 11 residues. CDR3 coding DNA: TGTGCCAGCACCAACACAGATACGCAGTATTTT. This gives the protein CASTNTDTQYF.

This chain links TRBV28 with TRBJ1-2; no clear D gene. The CDR3 totals 15 residues. CDR1 is MDHEN and CDR2 is SYDVKM in the germline V gene. V was shortened by 1 base and J by 4 bases, with 13 bases between the two germline ends. CDR3 sequence (DNA): TGTGCCAGCAGTTTATCGGTCGGGAACTTCTATGGCTACACCTTC. The encoded protein is CASSLSVGNFYGYTF.

The chain links TRBV4-2 to TRBJ1-1; 9 bases fit TRBD1. Germline-derived CDR1 and CDR2 are LGHNA and YNFKEQ. The CDR3 totals 16 residues. V lost 0 bases and J lost 5; bases outside the gene matches: 7. The CDR3 bases are TGTGCCAGCAGCCAAGATCGGGGGACAGGGAAAACTGAAGCTTTCTTT. Amino acid sequence: CASSQDRGTGKTEAFF.

This clone was detected only once. V gene TRBV9 combines with J gene TRBJ1-2; TRBD1 is a possible D gene (5 bases). Germline assignment: CDR1 SGDLS and CDR2 YYNGEE. The CDR3 loop spans 14 amino acids. Trimming stripped 0 bases from V and 3 bases from J, with 9 bases between. In DNA form, the CDR3 reads TGTGCCAGCAGCGTAGCCCTCAGGGACTATGGCTACACCTTC. Amino acid sequence: CASSVALRDYGYTF.

J is TRBJ2-1 and V is TRBV7-3; 8 bases agree with TRBD1. The CDR3 covers 15 residues. Germline lookup yields CDR1 SGHTA and CDR2 FQGTGA. With 5 bases clipped from V and 2 bases from J, the junction kept 5 bases outside the gene matches. The CDR3 spells CASSPQGAAYNEQFF. Here the CDR3 DNA reads TGTGCCAGCAGCCCCCAGGGGGCCGCCTACAATGAGCAGTTCTTC.